The entry that follows covers one TCR beta chain sequence. The PCR employed 60 Vbeta primers together with 13 Jbeta primers. Generated by immunoSEQ multiplex PCR, the TCRdb table keeps only in-frame clones and is missing some. This sample carries about 160,000 clones, almost 80% of them seen once, and the ten largest clones take under 1.5%. Germline CDR1 MNHNY, CDR2 SVGAGI (reference sequence). The length of the CDR3 is 13 residues. V gave up 7 bases and J gave up 1 base, with 10 bases separating them. This entry is derived from a study of cytomegalovirus exposure and HLA in healthy donors. The J gene is TRBJ1-1, the V gene TRBV6-6; D is unresolved. The sequenced sample consisted of PBMCs. The sequence came from a man between 25 and 39 years old in good health and CMV-seronegative. The CDR3 protein is CASTPTENTEAFF. The DNA of the CDR3 is TGTGCCAGCACCCCAACAGAGAACACTGAAGCTTTCTTT.